The 9 T cell receptor beta chains presented below share a single source sample, sequenced in a study of cytotoxic CD8 clonotypes in ibrutinib-treated CLL. Generated by immunoSEQ multiplex PCR, the TCRdb table keeps only in-frame clones and is missing some. Of a few hundred thousand clones in the sample, approximately 67% were seen once. The sample consisted of PBMCs, taken after 36 months of ibrutinib treatment. The receptors come from a human donor with chronic lymphocytic leukemia.

This chain connects TRBV15 to TRBJ1-5; 10 bases line up with TRBD1. The J segment lost 7 bases and the V segment lost 6 bases, leaving 9 bases of the junction unmatched. The CDR3 sequence is 15 residues long. CDR1 LNHNV and CDR2 YYDKDF come from the germline V gene (reference sequence). CDR3 nucleotides: TGTGCCACCAGTTCCGGGACAGGGGAACGACAGCCCCAGCATTTT. This codes for CATSSGTGERQPQHF.

The CDR3 sequence: CASSFESDRVAFF. In DNA, the CDR3 is TGTGCCAGCAGCTTCGAATCGGACAGGGTGGCTTTCTTT. V and J are TRBV7-9 and TRBJ1-1, with 8 bases matching TRBD1. CDR1 is SEHNR and CDR2 is FQNEAQ in the germline V gene (reference sequence). The CDR3 runs to 13 residues. J gave up 11 bases and V 3 bases, and 8 bases lay outside the gene matches. Supplemented by reference TRBV7-9 and TRBJ1-1, the full variable domain reads DTGVSQNPRHKITKRGQNVTFRCDPISEHNRLYWYRQTLGQGPEFLTYFQNEAQLEKSRLLSDRFSAERPKGSFSTLEIQRTEQGDSAMYLCASSFESDRVAFFGQGTRLTVV.

The chain uses TRBV19 and TRBJ2-3; D not certain. The CDR3 has 14 residues. Germline V lookup: CDR1 LNHDA, CDR2 SQIVND (reference sequence). V lost 7 bases and J 0 bases, leaving 11 bases between the germline ends. CDR3 sequence (DNA): TGTGCCAGTACTACAGCTACTAGCACAGATACGCAGTATTTT. It yields the protein CASTTATSTDTQYF. Supplemented by reference TRBV19 and TRBJ2-3, the full variable domain reads DGGITQSPKYLFRKEGQNVTLSCEQNLNHDAMYWYRQDPGQGLRLIYYSQIVNDFQKGDIAEGYSVSREKKESFPLTVTSAQKNPTAFYLCASTTATSTDTQYFGPGTRLTVL.

For the CDR3, the DNA is TGTGCCAGCACCCGGACTAGATTCACAGATACGCAGTATTTT. The encoded protein is CASTRTRFTDTQYF. The chain couples TRBV6-5 to TRBJ2-3, with TRBD2 identical over 7 bases. The germline CDR1 and CDR2 sequences are MNHEY and SVGAGI. The J segment lost 2 bases and the V segment lost 7 bases, leaving 6 bases of the junction unmatched. This CDR3 has 14 residues.

The chain combines TRBV9 with TRBJ1-2, with TRBD1 identical over 12 bases. The CDR3 runs to 17 residues. After removal of 1 base from V and 8 bases from J, the junction contained 12 bases not matched to a gene. Germline V gives CDR1 SGDLS, CDR2 YYNGEE. Here the CDR3 reads CASSVRPPGQGAGGYTF. CDR3 DNA: TGTGCCAGCAGCGTACGCCCACCGGGACAGGGGGCGGGAGGCTACACCTTC.

The chain employs TRBV2 and TRBJ2-3; 9 bases match TRBD2. The CDR3 contains 15 residues. Germline V gene data show CDR1 as SNHLY and CDR2 as FYNNEI. With 7 bases clipped from V and 0 bases from J, the junction kept 5 bases outside the gene matches. The CDR3 is CASKGLAGSTDTQYF. Here the CDR3 DNA reads TGTGCCAGCAAGGGACTAGCTGGGAGCACAGATACGCAGTATTTT.

This clone was recorded only once. This chain links TRBV10-1 with TRBJ2-3; 9 nucleotides line up with TRBD2. With V trimmed by 6 bases and J by 4 bases, 5 bases remained unmatched. Per the germline V gene, CDR1 is WNHNN and CDR2 is SYGVQD (reference sequence). This CDR3 has 14 residues. The CDR3 DNA reads TGCGCCAGCAGCTTAGCGGGAGTGCCAGATACGCAGTATTTT. Translation: CASSLAGVPDTQYF.

The chain combines TRBV5-5 with TRBJ1-4, with a weak D call TRBD1 (5 bases). Germline loops: CDR1 SGHKS, CDR2 YYEKEE (reference sequence). This CDR3 region has 14 residues. V lost 1 base and J 12 bases, leaving 16 bases between the germline ends. For the CDR3, the DNA is TGTGCCAGCAGCTTGCTTGTCGGGGGAAGGGAACTGTTTTTT. Protein: CASSLLVGGRELFF.

The chain uses TRBV6-5 and TRBJ2-1, with 7 bases matching TRBD1. The CDR3 totals 13 residues. V was pared by 2 bases and J by 8 bases, with 3 bases of the junction left unmatched. Germline CDR1 and CDR2: MNHEY and SVGAGI. CDR3 DNA: TGTGCCAGCAGTTACATTACAGGGGATGAGCAGTTCTTC. Translation gives CASSYITGDEQFF.